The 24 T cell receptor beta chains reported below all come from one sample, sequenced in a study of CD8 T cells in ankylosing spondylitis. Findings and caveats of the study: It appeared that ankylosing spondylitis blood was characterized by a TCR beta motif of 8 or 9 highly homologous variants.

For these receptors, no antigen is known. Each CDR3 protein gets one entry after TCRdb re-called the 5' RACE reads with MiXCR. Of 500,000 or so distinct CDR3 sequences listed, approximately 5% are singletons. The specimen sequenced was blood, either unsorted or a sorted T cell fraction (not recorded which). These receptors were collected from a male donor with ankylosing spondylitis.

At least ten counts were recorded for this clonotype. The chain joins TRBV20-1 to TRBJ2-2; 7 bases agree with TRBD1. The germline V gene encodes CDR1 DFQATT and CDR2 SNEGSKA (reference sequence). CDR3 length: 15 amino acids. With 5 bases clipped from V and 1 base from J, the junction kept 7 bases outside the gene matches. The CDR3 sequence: CSAPDRVLNTGELFF. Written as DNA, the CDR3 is TGCAGTGCTCCAGACAGGGTCCTGAACACCGGGGAGCTGTTTTTT.

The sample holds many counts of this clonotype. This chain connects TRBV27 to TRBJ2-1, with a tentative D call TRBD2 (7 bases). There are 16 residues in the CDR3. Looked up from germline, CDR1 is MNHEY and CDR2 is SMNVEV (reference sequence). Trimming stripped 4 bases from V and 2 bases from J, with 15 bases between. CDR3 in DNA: TGTGCCAGCAGTTGGGTACGAGGGGGGGCCTACAATGAGCAGTTCTTC. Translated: CASSWVRGGAYNEQFF.

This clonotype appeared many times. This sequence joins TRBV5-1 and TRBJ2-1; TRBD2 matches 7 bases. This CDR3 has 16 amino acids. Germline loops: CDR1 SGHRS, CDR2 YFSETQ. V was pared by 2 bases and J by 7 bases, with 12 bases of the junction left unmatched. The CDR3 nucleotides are TGCGCCAGCAGCTTCGACGCGGCGGGAGTACGAAATGAGCAGTTCTTC. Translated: CASSFDAAGVRNEQFF.

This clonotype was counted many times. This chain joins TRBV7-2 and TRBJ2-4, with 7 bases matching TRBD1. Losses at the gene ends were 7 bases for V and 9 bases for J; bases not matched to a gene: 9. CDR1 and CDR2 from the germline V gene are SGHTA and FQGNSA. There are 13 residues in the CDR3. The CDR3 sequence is CASTPRQGGIQYF. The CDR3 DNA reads TGTGCCAGCACCCCACGACAGGGCGGCATTCAGTACTTC.

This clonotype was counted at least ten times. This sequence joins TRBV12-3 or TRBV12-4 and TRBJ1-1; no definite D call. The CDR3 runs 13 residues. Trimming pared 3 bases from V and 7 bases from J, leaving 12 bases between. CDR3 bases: TGTGCCAGCAGTTTCATAGGGCTCTATGAAGCTTTCTTT. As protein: CASSFIGLYEAFF.

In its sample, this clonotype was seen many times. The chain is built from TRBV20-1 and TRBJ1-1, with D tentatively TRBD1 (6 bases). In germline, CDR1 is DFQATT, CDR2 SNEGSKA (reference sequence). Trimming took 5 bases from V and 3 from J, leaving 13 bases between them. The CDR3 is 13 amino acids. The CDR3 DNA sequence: TGCAGTGCTCGCGGGGGGCCCGACACTGAAGCTTTCTTT. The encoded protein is CSARGGPDTEAFF.

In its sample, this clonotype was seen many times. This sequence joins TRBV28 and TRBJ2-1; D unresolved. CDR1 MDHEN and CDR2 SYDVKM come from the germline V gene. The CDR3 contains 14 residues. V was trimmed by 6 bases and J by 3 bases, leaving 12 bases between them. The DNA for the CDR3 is TGTGCCAGCAGCTCCGGGCGATACTACAATGAGCAGTTCTTC. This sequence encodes CASSSGRYYNEQFF.

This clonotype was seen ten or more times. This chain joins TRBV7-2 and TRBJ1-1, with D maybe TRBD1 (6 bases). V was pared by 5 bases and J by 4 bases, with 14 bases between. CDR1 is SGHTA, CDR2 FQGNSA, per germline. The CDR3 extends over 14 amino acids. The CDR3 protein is CASSPRRGGTEAFF. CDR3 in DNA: TGTGCCAGCAGCCCTCGGAGGGGGGGCACTGAAGCTTTCTTT.

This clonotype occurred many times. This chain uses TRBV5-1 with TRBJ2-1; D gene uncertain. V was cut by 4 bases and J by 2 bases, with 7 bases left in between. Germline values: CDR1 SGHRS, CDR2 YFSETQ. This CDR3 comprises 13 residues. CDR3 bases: TGCGCCAGCAGCACGCCCCCCTACAATGAGCAGTTCTTC. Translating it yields CASSTPPYNEQFF.

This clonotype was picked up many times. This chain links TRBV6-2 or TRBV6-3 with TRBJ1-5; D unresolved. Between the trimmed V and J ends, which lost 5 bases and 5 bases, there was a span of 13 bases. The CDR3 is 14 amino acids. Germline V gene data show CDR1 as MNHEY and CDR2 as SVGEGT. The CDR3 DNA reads TGTGCCAGCAGTCAGGCGACTAAGGATCAGCCCCAGCATTTT. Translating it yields CASSQATKDQPQHF.

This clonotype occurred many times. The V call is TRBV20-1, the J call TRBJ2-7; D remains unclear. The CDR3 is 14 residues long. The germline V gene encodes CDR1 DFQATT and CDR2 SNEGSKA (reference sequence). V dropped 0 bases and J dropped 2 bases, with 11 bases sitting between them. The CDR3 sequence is CSAREGSVTYEQYF. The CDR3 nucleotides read TGCAGTGCTAGAGAAGGGTCGGTGACCTACGAGCAGTACTTC.

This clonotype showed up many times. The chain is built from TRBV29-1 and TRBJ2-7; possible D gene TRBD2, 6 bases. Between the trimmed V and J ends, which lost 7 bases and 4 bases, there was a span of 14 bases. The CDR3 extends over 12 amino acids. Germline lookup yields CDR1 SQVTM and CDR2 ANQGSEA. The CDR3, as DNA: TGCAGCGCACAGCGGGCAGGGTACGAGCAGTACTTC. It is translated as CSAQRAGYEQYF.

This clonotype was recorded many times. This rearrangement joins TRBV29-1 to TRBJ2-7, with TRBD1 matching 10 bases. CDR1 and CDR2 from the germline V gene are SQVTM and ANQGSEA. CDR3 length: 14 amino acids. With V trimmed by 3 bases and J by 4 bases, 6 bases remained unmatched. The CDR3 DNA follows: TGCAGCGTTGATGGCGGACAGGGGGGATACGAGCAGTACTTC. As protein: CSVDGGQGGYEQYF.

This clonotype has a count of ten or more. The CDR3 loop reads CSAIYRHSLNQPQHF. CDR3 coding DNA: TGCAGTGCTATCTATAGACACTCATTAAATCAGCCCCAGCATTTT. The V gene is TRBV20-1, the J gene TRBJ1-5; D ambiguous. Deletions cut 4 bases from V and 4 bases from J, with 17 bases between. This CDR3 is built from 15 residues. Germline lookup yields CDR1 DFQATT and CDR2 SNEGSKA (reference sequence).

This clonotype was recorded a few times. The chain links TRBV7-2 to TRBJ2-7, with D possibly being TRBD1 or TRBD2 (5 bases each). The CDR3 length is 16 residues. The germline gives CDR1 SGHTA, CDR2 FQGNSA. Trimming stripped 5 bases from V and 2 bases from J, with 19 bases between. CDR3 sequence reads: CASSLRGPPLPYEQYF. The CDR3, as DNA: TGTGCCAGCAGCCTCCGGGGCCCACCACTTCCCTACGAGCAGTACTTC.

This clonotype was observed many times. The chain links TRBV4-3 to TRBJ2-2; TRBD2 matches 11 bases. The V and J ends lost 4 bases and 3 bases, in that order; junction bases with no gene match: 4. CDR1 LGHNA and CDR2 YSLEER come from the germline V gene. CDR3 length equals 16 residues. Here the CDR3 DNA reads TGCGCCAGCAGCCGGCTAGCGGGAGGCGACACCGGGGAGCTGTTTTTT. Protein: CASSRLAGGDTGELFF.

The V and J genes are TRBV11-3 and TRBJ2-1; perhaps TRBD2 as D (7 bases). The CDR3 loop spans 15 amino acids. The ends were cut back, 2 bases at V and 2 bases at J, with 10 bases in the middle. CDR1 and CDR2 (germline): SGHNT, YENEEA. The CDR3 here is CASSLWGGAYNEQFF. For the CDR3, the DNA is TGTGCCAGCAGCTTATGGGGGGGCGCCTACAATGAGCAGTTCTTC.

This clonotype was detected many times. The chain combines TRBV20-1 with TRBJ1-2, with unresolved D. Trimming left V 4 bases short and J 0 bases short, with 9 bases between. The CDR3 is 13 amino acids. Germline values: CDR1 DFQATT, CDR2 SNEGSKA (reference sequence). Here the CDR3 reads CSAMWLSNYGYTF. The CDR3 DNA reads TGCAGTGCTATGTGGCTCTCTAACTATGGCTACACCTTC.

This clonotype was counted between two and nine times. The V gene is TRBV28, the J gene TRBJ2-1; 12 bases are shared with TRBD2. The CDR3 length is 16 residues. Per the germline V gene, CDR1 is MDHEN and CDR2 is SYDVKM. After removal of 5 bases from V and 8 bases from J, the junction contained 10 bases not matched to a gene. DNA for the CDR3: TGTGCCAGCAGTACCTTACTAGCGGGAGGCCGGGATGAGCAGTTCTTC. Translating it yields CASSTLLAGGRDEQFF.

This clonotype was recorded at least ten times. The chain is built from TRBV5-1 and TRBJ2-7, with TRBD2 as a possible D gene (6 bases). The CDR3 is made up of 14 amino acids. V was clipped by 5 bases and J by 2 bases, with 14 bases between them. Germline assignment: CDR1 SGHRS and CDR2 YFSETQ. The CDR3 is CASRLVADPYEQYF. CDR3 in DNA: TGCGCCAGCAGGTTAGTAGCGGACCCCTACGAGCAGTACTTC. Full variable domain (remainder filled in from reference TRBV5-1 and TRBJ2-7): KAGVTQTPRYLIKTRGQQVTLSCSPISGHRSVSWYQQTPGQGLQFLFEYFSETQRNKGNFPGRFSGRQFSNSRSEMNVSTLELGDSALYLCASRLVADPYEQYFGPGTRLTVT.

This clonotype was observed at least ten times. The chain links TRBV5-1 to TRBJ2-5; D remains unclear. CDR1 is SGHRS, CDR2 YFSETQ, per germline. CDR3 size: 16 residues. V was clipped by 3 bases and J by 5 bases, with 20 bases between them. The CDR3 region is CASSYQAGPLRETQYF. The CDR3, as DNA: TGCGCCAGCAGCTACCAGGCAGGACCGCTGCGGGAGACCCAGTACTTC.

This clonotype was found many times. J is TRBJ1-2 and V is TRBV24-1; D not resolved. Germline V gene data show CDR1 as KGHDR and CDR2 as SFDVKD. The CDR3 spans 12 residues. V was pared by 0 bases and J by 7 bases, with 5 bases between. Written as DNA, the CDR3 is TGTGCCACCAGTGATTTGGAAGCTGGCTACACCTTC. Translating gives CATSDLEAGYTF.

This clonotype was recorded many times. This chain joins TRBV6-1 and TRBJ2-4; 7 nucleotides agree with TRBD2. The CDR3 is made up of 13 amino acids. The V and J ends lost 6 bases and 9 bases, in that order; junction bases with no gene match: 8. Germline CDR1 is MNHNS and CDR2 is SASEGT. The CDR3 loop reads CASSPDLAGIQYF. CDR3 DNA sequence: TGTGCCAGCAGCCCCGACTTAGCGGGCATTCAGTACTTC.

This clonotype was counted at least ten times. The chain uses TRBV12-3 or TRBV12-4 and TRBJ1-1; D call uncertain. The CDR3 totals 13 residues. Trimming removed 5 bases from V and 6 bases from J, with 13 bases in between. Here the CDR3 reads CASSPASRAEAFF. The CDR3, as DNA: TGTGCCAGCAGTCCCGCTTCACGGGCTGAAGCTTTCTTT.